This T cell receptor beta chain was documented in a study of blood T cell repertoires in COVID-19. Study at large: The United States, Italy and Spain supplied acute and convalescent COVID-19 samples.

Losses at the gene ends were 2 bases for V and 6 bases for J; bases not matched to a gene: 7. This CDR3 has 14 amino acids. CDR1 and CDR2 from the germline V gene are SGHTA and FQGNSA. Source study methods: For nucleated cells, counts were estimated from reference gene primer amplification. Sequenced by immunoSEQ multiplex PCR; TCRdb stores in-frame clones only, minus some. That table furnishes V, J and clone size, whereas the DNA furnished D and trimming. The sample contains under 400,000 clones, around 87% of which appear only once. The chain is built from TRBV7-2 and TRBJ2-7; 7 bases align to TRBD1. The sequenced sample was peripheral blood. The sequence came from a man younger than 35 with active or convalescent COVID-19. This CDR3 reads CASSLMRGQSEQYF. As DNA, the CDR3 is TGTGCCAGCAGCTTAATGAGGGGGCAGAGCGAGCAGTACTTC. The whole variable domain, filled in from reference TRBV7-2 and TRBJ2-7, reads GAGVSQSPSNKVTEKGKDVELRCDPISGHTALYWYRQSLGQGLEFLIYFQGNSAPDKSGLPSDRFSAERTGGSVSTLTIQRTQQEDSAVYLCASSLMRGQSEQYFGPGTRLTVT.